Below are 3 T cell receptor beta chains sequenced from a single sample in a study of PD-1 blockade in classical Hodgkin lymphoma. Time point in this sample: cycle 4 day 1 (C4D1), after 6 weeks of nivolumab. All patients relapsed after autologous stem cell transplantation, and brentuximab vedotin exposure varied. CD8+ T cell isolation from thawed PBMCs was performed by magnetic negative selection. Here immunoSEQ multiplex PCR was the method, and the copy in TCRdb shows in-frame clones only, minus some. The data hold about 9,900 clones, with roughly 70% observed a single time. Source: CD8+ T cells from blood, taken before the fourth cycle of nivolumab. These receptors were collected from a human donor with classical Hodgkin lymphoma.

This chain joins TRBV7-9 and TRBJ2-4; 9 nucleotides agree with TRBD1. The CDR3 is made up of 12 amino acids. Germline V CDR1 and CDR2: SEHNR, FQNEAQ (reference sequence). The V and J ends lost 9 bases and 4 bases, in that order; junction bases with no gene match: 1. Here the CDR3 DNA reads TGTGCCAGTGGGACAGGGAAAAACATTCAGTACTTC. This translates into CASGTGKNIQYF.

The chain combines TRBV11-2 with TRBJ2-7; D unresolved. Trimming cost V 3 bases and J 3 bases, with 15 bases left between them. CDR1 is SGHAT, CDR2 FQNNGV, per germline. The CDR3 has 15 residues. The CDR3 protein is CASSFSGYLDYEQYF. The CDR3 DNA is TGTGCCAGCAGCTTTTCCGGGTACCTCGACTACGAGCAGTACTTC.

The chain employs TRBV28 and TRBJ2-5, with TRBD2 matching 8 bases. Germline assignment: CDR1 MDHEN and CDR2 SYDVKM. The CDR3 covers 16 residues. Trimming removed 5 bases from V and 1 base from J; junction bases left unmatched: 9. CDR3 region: CASSPKREWPQETQYF. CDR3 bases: TGTGCCAGCAGTCCGAAGCGGGAGTGGCCCCAAGAGACCCAGTACTTC.